The TCR beta chain described here comes from a study of blood T cell repertoires in COVID-19. Libraries were prepared by immunoSEQ multiplex PCR; TCRdb keeps only in-frame clonotypes and omits some of them. Among 250,000 or so clones, over 75% were seen once, and the ten largest hold 1.5% to 2%. Unmatched junction bases numbered 5, after V lost 7 bases and J lost 4 bases. Germline V CDR1 and CDR2: MNHEY, SMNVEV (reference sequence). CDR3 length: 14 amino acids. This chain links TRBV27 with TRBJ2-2, with 8 bases aligning to TRBD1. The source is a woman between 50 and 59 years old who had recovered from COVID-19. The source material was PBMCs or T cells enriched from blood (not recorded which). CDR3 nucleotides: TGTGCCAGCATAGGGACAGGAACCACCGGGGAGCTGTTTTTT. Residues: CASIGTGTTGELFF.